This T cell receptor (beta chain) stems from a study of CD8 T cells in ankylosing spondylitis. The study's findings and limits: In ankylosing spondylitis blood, a motif of roughly eight highly homologous TCR beta variants appeared characteristic.

Preparation of TCR beta libraries was done by quantitative 5'-RACE with molecular barcodes. MiXCR was run by TCRdb on the 5' RACE reads, yielding one entry per CDR3 protein. This sample carries about 540,000 distinct CDR3 sequences, approximately 12% of them seen once, and the ten largest clones take about 6.8%. This clonotype was seen more than once but under ten times. Its matching antigen is unknown. V trimming: 3 bases; J trimming: 12 bases; junction bases outside the gene matches: 4. Germline values: CDR1 ENHRY, CDR2 SYGVKD. CDR3 length: 13 residues. The source is a male donor with ankylosing spondylitis. This chain connects TRBV10-3 to TRBJ2-1, with 11 bases aligning to TRBD2. Sample: blood, either unsorted or a sorted T cell fraction (not recorded which). CDR3 in amino acids: CAISELAGDWQFF. DNA of the CDR3: TGTGCCATCAGTGAACTAGCGGGAGATTGGCAGTTCTTC.